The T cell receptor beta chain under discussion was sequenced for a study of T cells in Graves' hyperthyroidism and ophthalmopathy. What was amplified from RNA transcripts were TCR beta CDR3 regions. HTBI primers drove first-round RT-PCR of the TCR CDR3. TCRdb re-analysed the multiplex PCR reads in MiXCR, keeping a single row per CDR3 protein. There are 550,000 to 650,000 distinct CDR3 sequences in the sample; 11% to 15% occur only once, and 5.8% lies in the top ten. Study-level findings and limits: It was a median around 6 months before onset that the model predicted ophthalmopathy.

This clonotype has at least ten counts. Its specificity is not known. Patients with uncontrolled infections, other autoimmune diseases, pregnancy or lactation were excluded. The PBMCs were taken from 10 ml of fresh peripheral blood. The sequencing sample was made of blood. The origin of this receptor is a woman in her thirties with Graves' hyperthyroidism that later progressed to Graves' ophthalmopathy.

CDR3 sequence reads: CAISPGTSNEQFF. CDR3 DNA sequence: TGTGCCATCAGTCCCGGGACTTCCAATGAGCAGTTCTTC. The chain is built from TRBV10-3 and TRBJ2-1; possibly TRBD2 for D (6 bases). V gave up 5 bases and J gave up 6 bases, with 11 bases separating them. CDR1 is ENHRY and CDR2 is SYGVKD in the germline V gene. CDR3 length equals 13 residues.